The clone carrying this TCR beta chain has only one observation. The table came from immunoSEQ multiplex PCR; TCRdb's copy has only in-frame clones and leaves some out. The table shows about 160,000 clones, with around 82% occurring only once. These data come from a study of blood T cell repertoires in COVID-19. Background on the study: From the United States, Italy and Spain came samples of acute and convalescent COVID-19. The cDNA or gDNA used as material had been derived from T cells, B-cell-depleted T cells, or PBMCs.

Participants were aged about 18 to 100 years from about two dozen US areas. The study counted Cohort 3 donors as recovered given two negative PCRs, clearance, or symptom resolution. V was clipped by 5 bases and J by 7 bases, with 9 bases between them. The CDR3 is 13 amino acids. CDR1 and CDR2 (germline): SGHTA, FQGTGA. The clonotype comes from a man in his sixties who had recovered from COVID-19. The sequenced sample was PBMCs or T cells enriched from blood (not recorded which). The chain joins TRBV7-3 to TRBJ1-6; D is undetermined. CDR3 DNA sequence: TGTGCCAGCAGCCACGACACGAATTCACCCCTCCACTTT. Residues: CASSHDTNSPLHF.